A selection of T cell receptor beta chains follows, all from one sample in a study of blood T cell repertoires in COVID-19. Some clones are missing from TCRdb's copy, which holds only in-frame ones; the method was immunoSEQ multiplex PCR. The sample holds approximately 240,000 clones; 65% to 90% are singletons and the top ten take 4% to 6%. Sequenced material: peripheral blood. These receptors all come from an elderly woman with active or convalescent COVID-19. Both conserved end residues are part of each CDR3. The order of the fields is clone size, J gene, CDR3 length, V gene, D gene, CDR3 DNA, CDR3 protein. D genes are given only for firm matches. Rows give clone size only sometimes, using once, few, many, or a class for an expanded clone.

size: NA
J: TRBJ1-2
length: 16
V: TRBV15
D: TRBD1
DNA: TGTGCCACCAGCAAGGGGGGACAGGGGGCGGCTAACGGCTACACCTTC
CDR3: CATSKGGQGAANGYTF

size: NA
J: TRBJ2-7
length: 13
V: TRBV18
D: NA
DNA: TGTGCCAGCTCACCAAACAGGGCCCACGAGCAGTACTTC
CDR3: CASSPNRAHEQYF

size: NA
J: TRBJ2-2
length: 13
V: TRBV2
D: NA
DNA: TGTGCCAGCAGTGAAAGGAGAGGGCTGGAGCTGTTTTTT
CDR3: CASSERRGLELFF

size: NA
J: TRBJ1-1
length: 13
V: TRBV2
D: NA
DNA: TGTGCCAGCAGTGAACAGGGGCCCCCGGCGGCTTTCTTT
CDR3: CASSEQGPPAAFF

size: NA
J: TRBJ2-1
length: 16
V: TRBV7-9
D: TRBD2
DNA: TGTGCCAGCAGCCCCGGGGGGGCTAGTACCTACAATGAGCAGTTCTTC
CDR3: CASSPGGASTYNEQFF

size: NA
J: TRBJ2-7
length: 14
V: TRBV3-1/TRBV3-2
D: NA
DNA: TGTGCCAGCAGCCAAGGGGTGAGGCTCGGAGAGCAGTACTTC
CDR3: CASSQGVRLGEQYF

size: NA
J: TRBJ1-1
length: 15
V: TRBV5-1
D: NA
DNA: TGCGCCAGCAGCTTGGCTGCGGGACGGGAGGCTGAAGCTTTCTTT
CDR3: CASSLAAGREAEAFF

size: NA
J: TRBJ2-5
length: 18
V: TRBV5-1
D: TRBD2
DNA: TGCGCCAGCAGCTTGGGATCTAGCGGGAGTGGAGGGGGAGAGACCCAGTACTTC
CDR3: CASSLGSSGSGGGETQYF

size: NA
J: TRBJ1-6
length: 17
V: TRBV20-1
D: NA
DNA: TGCAGTGCTAGTGGGCAGGGCAGTGGCTCCTATAATTCACCCCTCCACTTT
CDR3: CSASGQGSGSYNSPLHF

size: NA
J: TRBJ2-7
length: 12
V: TRBV30
D: TRBD2
DNA: TGTGCCCTGACTAGCGGGGTTTACGAGCAGTACTTC
CDR3: CALTSGVYEQYF

size: few
J: TRBJ2-7
length: 13
V: TRBV10-1
D: NA
DNA: TGCGCCAGCAGTGAGTTCCCAGGGTACGAGCAGTACTTC
CDR3: CASSEFPGYEQYF

size: NA
J: TRBJ1-4
length: 13
V: TRBV7-9
D: NA
DNA: TGTGCCAGCAGCTTCCGGGACATGGAAAAACTGTTTTTT
CDR3: CASSFRDMEKLFF

size: NA
J: TRBJ1-2
length: 13
V: TRBV28
D: NA
DNA: TGTGCCAGCAGTTTTAGGGGGGGCTATGGCTACACCTTC
CDR3: CASSFRGGYGYTF

size: NA
J: TRBJ1-2
length: 15
V: TRBV19
D: NA
DNA: TGTGCCAGTAGGCTGCAGGGAGCGGGTAACTATGGCTACACCTTC
CDR3: CASRLQGAGNYGYTF

size: few
J: TRBJ2-7
length: 14
V: TRBV27
D: NA
DNA: TGTGCCAGCAGTTCTAACCCCCTCCCGGGGGAGCAGTACTTC
CDR3: CASSSNPLPGEQYF

size: few
J: TRBJ2-2
length: 15
V: TRBV19
D: TRBD1
DNA: TGTGCCAGTAGTAAACAGGGGGCGGTCACCGGGGAGCTGTTTTTT
CDR3: CASSKQGAVTGELFF

size: once
J: TRBJ2-3
length: 15
V: TRBV3-1/TRBV3-2
D: NA
DNA: TGTGCCAGCAGCCAAGCCTCGGGGAGGTGGGATACGCAGTATTTT
CDR3: CASSQASGRWDTQYF

size: NA
J: TRBJ2-7
length: 15
V: TRBV5-4
D: NA
DNA: TGTGCCAGCAGCTTGGACGGGGTAAGAGCCTACGAGCAGTACTTC
CDR3: CASSLDGVRAYEQYF

size: NA
J: TRBJ2-5
length: 11
V: TRBV2
D: NA
DNA: TGTGCCAGCAACACGCAAGAGACCCAGTACTTC
CDR3: CASNTQETQYF

size: NA
J: TRBJ2-3
length: 14
V: TRBV28
D: TRBD2
DNA: TGTGCCAGCAGTTTACGGGGGGGGACAGATACGCAGTATTTT
CDR3: CASSLRGGTDTQYF

size: NA
J: TRBJ1-2
length: 14
V: TRBV18
D: TRBD1
DNA: TGTGCCAGCTCACCAGCGGACAGGGAGATCGGCTACACCTTC
CDR3: CASSPADREIGYTF

size: NA
J: TRBJ2-7
length: 14
V: TRBV3-1/TRBV3-2
D: TRBD1
DNA: TGTGCCAGCAGCCTCCCGGGACAGGCTTTCGAGCAGTACTTC
CDR3: CASSLPGQAFEQYF

size: NA
J: TRBJ2-1
length: 15
V: TRBV27
D: NA
DNA: TGTGCCAGCAGTCCAACAGGGAGCCCACACAATGAGCAGTTCTTC
CDR3: CASSPTGSPHNEQFF

size: few
J: TRBJ1-1
length: 12
V: TRBV29-1
D: NA
DNA: TGCAGCGTGGGGCAAACGAGCACTGAAGCTTTCTTT
CDR3: CSVGQTSTEAFF

size: NA
J: TRBJ2-3
length: 15
V: TRBV19
D: TRBD2
DNA: TGTGCCAGTAGTACGGGACTAGCGGAGACAGATACGCAGTATTTT
CDR3: CASSTGLAETDTQYF

size: NA
J: TRBJ2-2
length: 17
V: TRBV10-2
D: TRBD2
DNA: TGCGCCAGCAGACTGACTAGCGGGAGGGTGAACACCGGGGAGCTGTTTTTT
CDR3: CASRLTSGRVNTGELFF

size: NA
J: TRBJ1-1
length: 15
V: TRBV5-5
D: NA
DNA: TGTGCCAGCAGACTAGCCGAGACCCAGAACACTGAAGCTTTCTTT
CDR3: CASRLAETQNTEAFF

size: NA
J: TRBJ2-1
length: 18
V: TRBV7-7
D: NA
DNA: TGTGCTAGCAGCCCGGCCGGGGGAGGTTTGAGGGTCTACAATGAGCAGTTCTTC
CDR3: CASSPAGGGLRVYNEQFF

size: NA
J: TRBJ1-1
length: 14
V: TRBV28
D: NA
DNA: TGTGCCAGCAGTTTAATGGCCAGTCGAACTGAAGCTTTCTTT
CDR3: CASSLMASRTEAFF

size: NA
J: TRBJ1-2
length: 17
V: TRBV5-1
D: NA
DNA: TGCGCCAGCAGCTTGGAAGGGACACAACTTACTAACTATGGCTACACCTTC
CDR3: CASSLEGTQLTNYGYTF

size: NA
J: TRBJ1-2
length: 13
V: TRBV27
D: NA
DNA: TGTGCCAGCAGTTACAGGGCGGGCTATGGCTACACCTTC
CDR3: CASSYRAGYGYTF

size: once
J: TRBJ1-4
length: 14
V: TRBV9
D: TRBD1
DNA: TGTGCCAGCAGCGTAGACAGGGGGCGTGAAAAACTGTTTTTT
CDR3: CASSVDRGREKLFF

size: NA
J: TRBJ2-7
length: 14
V: TRBV5-6
D: NA
DNA: TGTGCAATAGGGGATCACCCTCTACGTTGCGAGCAGTACTTC
CDR3: CAIGDHPLRCEQYF

size: NA
J: TRBJ1-2
length: 15
V: TRBV6-6
D: NA
DNA: TGTGCCAGCAGCTCCCCCGCGACAGTTAGCTATGGCTACACCTTC
CDR3: CASSSPATVSYGYTF

size: NA
J: TRBJ1-2
length: 13
V: TRBV6-6
D: NA
DNA: TGTGCCAGCAGCCAAGGACAGACCTATGGCTACACCTTC
CDR3: CASSQGQTYGYTF

size: NA
J: TRBJ2-2
length: 15
V: TRBV10-1
D: NA
DNA: TGCGCCAGCAGCGACCTAGCAGTCTTGGGCGGGGAGCTGTTTTTT
CDR3: CASSDLAVLGGELFF

size: NA
J: TRBJ2-2
length: 16
V: TRBV30
D: TRBD2
DNA: TGTGCCTGGACCGGACTAGCGGGAGTAGGAACCGGGGAGCTGTTTTTT
CDR3: CAWTGLAGVGTGELFF